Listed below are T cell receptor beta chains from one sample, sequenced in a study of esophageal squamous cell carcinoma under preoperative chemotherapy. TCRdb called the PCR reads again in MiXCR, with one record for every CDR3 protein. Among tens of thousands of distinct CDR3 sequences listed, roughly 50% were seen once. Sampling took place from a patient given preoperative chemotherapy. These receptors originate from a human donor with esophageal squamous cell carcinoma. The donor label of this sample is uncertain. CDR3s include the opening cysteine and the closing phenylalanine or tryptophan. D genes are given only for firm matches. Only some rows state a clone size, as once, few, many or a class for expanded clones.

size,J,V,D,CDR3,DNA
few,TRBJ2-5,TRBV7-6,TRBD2,CASSLAGGRIQETQYF,TGTGCCAGCAGCTTAGCGGGCGGGAGAATCCAAGAGACCCAGTACTTC
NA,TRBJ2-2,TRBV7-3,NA,CASSLSEAGELFF,TGTGCCAGCAGCCTTAGCGAGGCCGGGGAGCTGTTTTTT
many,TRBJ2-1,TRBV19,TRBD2,CATLSGSEGNEQFF,TGTGCCACTCTTAGCGGGAGTGAAGGCAATGAGCAGTTCTTC
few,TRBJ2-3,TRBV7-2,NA,CASSPQGRRAKDTQYF,TGTGCCAGCAGCCCCCAGGGACGGAGAGCGAAAGATACGCAGTATTTC
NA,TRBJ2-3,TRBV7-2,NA,CASRRQGGRGTETQYF,TGTGCCAGCAGGCGGCAGGGAGGGAGAGGGACAGAGACGCAGTATTTT
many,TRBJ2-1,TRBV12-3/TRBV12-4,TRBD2,CASSGGGETYNEQFF,TGTGCCAGCAGTGGGGGGGGGGAGACCTACAATGAGCAGTTCTTC
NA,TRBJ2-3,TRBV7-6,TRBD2,CARRRGGTDKDTQYF,TGTGCCAGGAGGCGGGGGGGGACTGACAAAGATACGCAGTACTTT
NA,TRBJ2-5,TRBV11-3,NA,CASSEQGSQETQYF,TGTGCCAGCAGCGAACAGGGATCCCAAGAGACCCAGTACTTC
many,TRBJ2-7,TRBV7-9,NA,CASSRATGDSSYEQYF,TGTGCCAGCAGCCGGGCTACAGGTGATAGCTCCTACGAGCAGTACTTC
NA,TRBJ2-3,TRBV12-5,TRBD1,CASGWDRGGADTQYF,TGTGCTAGTGGCTGGGACAGGGGGGGAGCAGATACGCAGTATTTT
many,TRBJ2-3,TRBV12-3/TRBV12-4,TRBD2,CASRVLAGSADTQYF,TGTGCCAGCAGGGTCCTAGCGGGGTCGGCAGATACGCAGTATTTT
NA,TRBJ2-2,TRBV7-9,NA,CASSRGGAVSTGTQFF,TGTGCCAGCAGCCGGGGCGGGGCTGTGTCCACCGGGACGCAGTTTTTT
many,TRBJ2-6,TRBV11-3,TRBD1,CASSRGDSQMTF,TGTGCCAGCAGCCGAGGGGACAGCCAAATGACTTTC
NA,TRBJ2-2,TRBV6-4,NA,CASSSTPGTGELFF,TGTGCCAGCAGTAGTACCCCAGGGACCGGGGAGCTGTTTTTT
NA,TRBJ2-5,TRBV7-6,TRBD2,CARGLDAPIGGGDQEIQYF,TGTGCCAGGGGCTTGGATGCGCCCATCGGGGGGGGAGACCAAGAGATTCAGTACTTC
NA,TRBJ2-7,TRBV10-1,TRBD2,CASSGSGLYNEQYF,TGCGCCAGCAGTGGTAGCGGGCTCTACAATGAGCAGTACTTC
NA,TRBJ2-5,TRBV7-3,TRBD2,CASSVGLGGGVQNTQYF,TGTGCCAGCAGCGTGGGACTGGGGGGAGGGGTCCAAAACACTCAGTACTTC
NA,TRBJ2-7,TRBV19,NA,CASSITSTVSYEQYF,TGTGCCAGTAGTATTACCTCGACTGTCTCCTACGAGCAGTACTTC
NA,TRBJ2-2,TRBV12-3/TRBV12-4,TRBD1,CASKRTGALFF,TGTGCCAGCAAGCGGACAGGTGCGCTGTTTTTT
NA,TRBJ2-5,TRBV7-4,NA,CASRPYKNIQYF,TGTGCCAGCAGGCCTTACAAAAATATTCAGTACTTT
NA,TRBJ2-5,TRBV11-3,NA,CASSPERAGHPYF,TGTGCCAGCAGCCCTGAGAGGGCAGGGCATCCGTACTTC
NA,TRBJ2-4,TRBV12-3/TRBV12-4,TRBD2,CASSLLAGRMAKDIQYF,TGTGCCAGCAGTTTACTAGCGGGTCGTATGGCCAAAGACATTCAGTACTTC
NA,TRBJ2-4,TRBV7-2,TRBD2,CASSPGGGAENIQYF,TGTGCCAGCAGCCCGGGGGGGGGAGCCGAAAACATTCAGTATTTC
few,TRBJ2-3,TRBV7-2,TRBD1,CASSLAGGPTDTQYF,TGTGCCAGCAGCTTAGCAGGGGGCCCCACAGATACGCAGTATTTT
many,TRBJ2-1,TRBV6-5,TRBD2,CASSYSSSSGRPYNEQFF,TGTGCCAGCAGTTACTCGAGTTCTAGCGGGAGGCCCTACAATGAGCAGTTCTTC
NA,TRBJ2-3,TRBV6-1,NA,CASSLPAKDTQYF,TGTGCCAGCAGTCTGCCGGCCAAAGACACGCAGTACTTT
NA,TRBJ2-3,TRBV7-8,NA,CASSPTTVSGSNEQYF,TGTGCCAGCAGCCCTACGACGGTCTCTGGGTCCAACGAGCAGTATTTC
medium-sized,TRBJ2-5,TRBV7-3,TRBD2,CASSLEGGETQYF,TGTGCCAGCAGCTTGGAGGGAGGGGAGACCCAGTACTTC
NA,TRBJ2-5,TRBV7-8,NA,CASSTGWDFSQDTQYF,TGTGCCAGCAGCACCGGATGGGACTTTAGCCAAGATACCCAGTATTTC
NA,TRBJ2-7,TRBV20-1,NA,CSARWGDEQYF,TGCAGTGCTAGGTGGGGGGACGAGCAGTACTTC
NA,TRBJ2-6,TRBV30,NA,CASSRRKSSGANVLTF,TGTGCCTCCTCCCGACGGAAGAGCTCTGGGGCCAACGTCCTGACTTTC
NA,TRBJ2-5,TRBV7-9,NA,CARGLGGGDQNTQYF,TGTGCTAGGGGCCTCGGGGGCGGTGACCAAAACACCCAGTACTTC
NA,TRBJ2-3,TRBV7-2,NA,CASRAPGVRGKDMQYF,TGTGCGAGCCGCGCCCCGGGGGTGAGAGGGAAAGATATGCAGTATTTC
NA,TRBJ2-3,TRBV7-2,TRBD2,CGSARGGRKDTQYF,TGTGGCAGCGCCAGGGGCGGGAGGAAAGATACGCAGTATTTT
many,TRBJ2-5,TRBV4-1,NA,CASSQGDRYQETQYF,TGCGCCAGCAGCCAAGGAGACAGGTACCAAGAGACCCAGTACTTC
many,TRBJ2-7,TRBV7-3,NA,CASKRASEVNEQYF,TGTGCCAGCAAAAGGGCTAGCGAAGTCAATGAGCAGTACTTC
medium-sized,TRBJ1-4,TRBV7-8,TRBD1,CASSLDRGEKLFF,TGTGCCAGCAGCCTAGACAGGGGTGAAAAACTGTTTTTT
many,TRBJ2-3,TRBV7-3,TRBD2,CASSYSGITDTQYF,TGTGCCAGCAGCTATAGCGGGATAACAGATACGCAGTATTTT
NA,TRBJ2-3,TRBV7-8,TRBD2,CASSLARLAGVTDTQYF,TGTGCCAGCAGCTTAGCGAGACTAGCGGGGGTTACAGATACGCAGTATTTT
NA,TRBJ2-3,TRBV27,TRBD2,CASGPWTSGTDTQYF,TGTGCCAGCGGACCTTGGACTAGCGGGACAGATACGCAGTATTTT
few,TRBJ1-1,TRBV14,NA,CASSQDPGVSTEAFF,TGTGCCAGCAGCCAAGATCCGGGGGTAAGCACTGAAGCTTTCTTT
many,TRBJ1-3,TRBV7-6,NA,CASSFGTGRDTIYF,TGTGCCAGCAGCTTTGGGACTGGGAGGGACACCATATATTTT
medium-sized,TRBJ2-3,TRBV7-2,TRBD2,CASSWSGGHSTDTQYF,TGTGCCAGCAGCTGGAGCGGGGGGCATAGCACAGATACGCAGTATTTT
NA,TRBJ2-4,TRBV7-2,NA,CASSPPGTQNTQYF,TGTGCCAGCAGCCCACCCGGGACACAAAACACTCAGTACTTC
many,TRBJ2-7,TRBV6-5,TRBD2,CASSYSNAGTSGVYEQYF,TGTGCCAGCAGTTACTCTAATGCTGGGACTAGCGGGGTCTACGAGCAGTACTTC
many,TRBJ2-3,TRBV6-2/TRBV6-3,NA,CASRSDFGTDTQYF,TGTGCCAGCAGATCCGACTTCGGCACAGATACGCAGTATTTT
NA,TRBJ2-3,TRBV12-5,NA,CASGLGMGLTDTQYF,NA
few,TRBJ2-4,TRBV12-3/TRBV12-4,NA,CASSPRIVTGNIQYF,TGTGCCAGCAGTCCCAGAATAGTAACAGGAAACATTCAGTACTTC
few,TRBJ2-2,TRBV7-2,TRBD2,CASSLLTAGSGELFF,TGTGCCAGCAGCTTATTAACAGCGGGGTCCGGGGAGCTGTTTTTT
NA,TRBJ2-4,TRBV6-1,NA,CASSEGSGIQGQYF,TGTGCCAGCAGTGAAGGATCGGGAATTCAGGGGCAGTACTTC
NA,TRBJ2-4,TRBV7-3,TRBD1,CASSATGASTKDIQYF,TGTGCCAGCAGCGCCACAGGGGCCTCAACCAAGGATATTCAGTATTTC
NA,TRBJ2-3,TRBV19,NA,CASSTGHGTDTQYF,TGTGCCAGTAGTACAGGTCATGGCACAGATACGCAGTATTTT
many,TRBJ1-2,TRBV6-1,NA,CASSVALDGYGYTF,TGTGCCAGCAGTGTAGCCTTGGACGGCTATGGCTACACCTTC
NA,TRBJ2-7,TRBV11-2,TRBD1,CASSVGGQVYEQYF,TGTGCCAGCAGCGTGGGGGGACAGGTCTACGAGCAGTACTTC
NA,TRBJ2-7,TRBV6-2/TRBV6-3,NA,CASTYRTSTYEQYF,TGTGCCAGCACCTATCGGACTTCTACCTACGAGCAGTACTTC
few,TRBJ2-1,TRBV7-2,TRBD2,CASSSSAGETQFF,TGTGCCAGCAGCTCATCAGCGGGGGAGACCCAGTTCTTC
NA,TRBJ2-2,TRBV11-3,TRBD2,CASSPTSGWGELFF,TGTGCCAGCAGCCCGACTAGCGGGTGGGGGGAGCTGTTTTTT
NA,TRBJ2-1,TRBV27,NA,CASSPYGTYNEQFF,TGTGCCAGCTCCCCTTACGGGACCTACAATGAGCAGTTCTTC
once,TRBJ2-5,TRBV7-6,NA,CAGGSGARGTDTQYF,TGTGCCGGGGGCTCCGGGGCCAGGGGCACAGATACCCAGTACTTC
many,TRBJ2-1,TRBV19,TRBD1,CASSPGQGSKNEQFF,TGTGCCAGTAGTCCCGGACAGGGGTCCAAAAATGAGCAGTTCTTC